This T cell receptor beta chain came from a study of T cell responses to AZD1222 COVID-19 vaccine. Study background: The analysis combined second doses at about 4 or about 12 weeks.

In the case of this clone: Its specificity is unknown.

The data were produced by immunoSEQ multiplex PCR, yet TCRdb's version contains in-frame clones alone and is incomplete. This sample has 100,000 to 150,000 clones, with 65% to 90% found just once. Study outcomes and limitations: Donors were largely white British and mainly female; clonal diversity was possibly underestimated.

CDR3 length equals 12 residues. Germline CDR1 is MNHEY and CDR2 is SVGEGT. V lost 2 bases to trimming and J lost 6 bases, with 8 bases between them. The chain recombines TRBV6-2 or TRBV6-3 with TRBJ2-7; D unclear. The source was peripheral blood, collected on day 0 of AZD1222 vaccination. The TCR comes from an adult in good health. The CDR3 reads CASSYRQPEQYF. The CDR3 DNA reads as TGTGCCAGCAGTTACCGGCAGCCCGAGCAGTACTTC.